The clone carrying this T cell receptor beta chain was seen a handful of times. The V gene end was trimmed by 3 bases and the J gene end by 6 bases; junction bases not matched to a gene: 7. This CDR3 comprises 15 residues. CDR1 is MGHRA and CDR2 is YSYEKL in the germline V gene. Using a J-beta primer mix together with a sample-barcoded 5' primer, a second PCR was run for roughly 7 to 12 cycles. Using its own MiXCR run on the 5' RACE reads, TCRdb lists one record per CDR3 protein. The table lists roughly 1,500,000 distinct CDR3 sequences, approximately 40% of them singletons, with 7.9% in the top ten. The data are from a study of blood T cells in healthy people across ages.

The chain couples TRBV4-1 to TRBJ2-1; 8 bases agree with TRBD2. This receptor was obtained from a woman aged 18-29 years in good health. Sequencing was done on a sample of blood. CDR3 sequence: CASSQYSGMGNEQFF. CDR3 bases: TGCGCCAGCAGCCAGTATAGCGGGATGGGCAATGAGCAGTTCTTC.